Following are 26 T cell receptor beta chains from one sample sequenced in a study of blood T cell repertoires in COVID-19. TCRdb's copy holds only in-frame clones and misses some; the assay was immunoSEQ multiplex PCR. The sample holds under 150,000 clones, about 86% seen once. Sample: PBMCs or T cells enriched from blood (not recorded which). Source of these receptors: a woman aged 45-65 years who had recovered from COVID-19.

V gene TRBV28 combines with J gene TRBJ1-2, with a weak D call TRBD1 (5 bases). Germline V gene data show CDR1 as MDHEN and CDR2 as SYDVKM. V was clipped by 2 bases and J by 4 bases, with 11 bases between them. The CDR3 extends over 14 amino acids. The CDR3 region has the DNA TGTGCCAGCAGTTTAGATGTGGGGCTCTATGGCTACACCTTC. As protein: CASSLDVGLYGYTF.

J is TRBJ2-1 and V is TRBV29-1; a possible D gene is TRBD2 (5 bases). CDR3 length: 13 residues. V shed 7 bases and J shed 4 bases, with 14 bases lying between them. The germline CDR1 and CDR2 sequences are SQVTM and ANQGSEA. The CDR3 protein is CSAQPRGYNEQFF. CDR3 bases: TGCAGCGCTCAGCCCAGAGGGTACAATGAGCAGTTCTTC.

The chain combines TRBV6-2 or TRBV6-3 with TRBJ1-5; D is unresolved. Per germline, CDR1 MNHEY and CDR2 SVGEGT. With 6 bases removed from V and 3 bases from J, the gap between germline ends came to 12 bases. The CDR3 totals 14 residues. CDR3 DNA: TGTGCCAGCAGACCTCCGGGGTTCAATCAGCCCCAGCATTTT. This encodes CASRPPGFNQPQHF.

This clone was observed once. The chain employs TRBV11-2 and TRBJ1-6, with D perhaps TRBD1 (6 bases). The CDR3 covers 15 residues. Germline V gives CDR1 SGHAT, CDR2 FQNNGV. V dropped 5 bases and J dropped 8 bases, with 16 bases sitting between them. The DNA of the CDR3 is TGTGCCAGCAGCAGAACAGGGTGGAGCGATTCACCCCTCCACTTT. Translating gives CASSRTGWSDSPLHF.

The chain recombines TRBV4-3 with TRBJ2-7; the D gene is possibly TRBD2 (6 bases). This CDR3 has 15 amino acids. Germline V gene data show CDR1 as LGHNA and CDR2 as YSLEER. Trimming took 0 bases from V and 2 from J, leaving 11 bases between them. In DNA form, the CDR3 reads TGCGCCAGCAGCCAAGATTGGGACTTAACCTACGAGCAGTACTTC. As protein: CASSQDWDLTYEQYF.

The chain uses TRBV6-1 and TRBJ2-1; TRBD1 might be the D (5 bases). CDR3 length equals 14 residues. Trimming shortened V by 1 base and J by 4 bases, and 8 bases separated the two germline ends. Germline V gives CDR1 MNHNS, CDR2 SASEGT. As DNA, the CDR3 is TGTGCCAGCAGTGAAGTTGCAGGGTACAATGAGCAGTTCTTC. It specifies CASSEVAGYNEQFF.

V and J are TRBV5-1 and TRBJ1-3, with unresolved D. Trimming left V 0 bases short and J 3 bases short, with 7 bases between. From germline, CDR1 is SGHRS and CDR2 YFSETQ. This CDR3 is 14 amino acids long. The CDR3 sequence: CASSLGSVGNTIYF. In DNA, the CDR3 is TGCGCCAGCAGCTTGGGGTCAGTTGGAAACACCATATATTTT. Using reference TRBV5-1 and TRBJ1-3 for the parts outside the CDR3, the full variable domain is KAGVTQTPRYLIKTRGQQVTLSCSPISGHRSVSWYQQTPGQGLQFLFEYFSETQRNKGNFPGRFSGRQFSNSRSEMNVSTLELGDSALYLCASSLGSVGNTIYFGEGSWLTVV.

V is TRBV5-6 and J is TRBJ2-1; D uncertain. From germline, CDR1 is SGHDT and CDR2 YYEEEE. The V end lost 1 base, the J end lost 5 bases, and 10 bases lay between the germline ends. The CDR3 runs to 14 residues. In DNA form, the CDR3 reads TGTGCCAGCAGCTTGTCCCCCGAGGACAATGAGCAGTTCTTC. Protein product: CASSLSPEDNEQFF. The variable domain in full, with the rest retrieved from reference TRBV5-6 and TRBJ2-1, is DAGVTQSPTHLIKTRGQQVTLRCSPKSGHDTVSWYQQALGQGPQFIFQYYEEEERQRGNFPDRFSGHQFPNYSSELNVNALLLGDSALYLCASSLSPEDNEQFFGPGTRLTVL.

This clone has a handful of counts. This chain connects TRBV12-3 or TRBV12-4 to TRBJ1-3; no reliable D call. The CDR3 covers 13 residues. V shed 1 base and J shed 4 bases, with 5 bases lying between them. The CDR3, as DNA: TGTGCCAGCAGTTTAGTCAGGGGAAACACCATATATTTT. Its translation: CASSLVRGNTIYF.

This rearrangement joins TRBV7-2 to TRBJ1-5; tentatively, D is TRBD1 (5 bases). This CDR3 contains 16 residues. Trimming shortened V by 7 bases and J by 0 bases, and 16 bases separated the two germline ends. Germline V gene data show CDR1 as SGHTA and CDR2 as FQGNSA. The CDR3 spells CASTLGAGNSNQPQHF. The CDR3 DNA is TGTGCCAGCACTTTAGGGGCAGGTAATAGCAATCAGCCCCAGCATTTT.

The rearrangement uses TRBV5-1 and TRBJ2-5; maybe TRBD2 (5 bases). CDR1 SGHRS and CDR2 YFSETQ come from the germline V gene. The CDR3 has 15 amino acids. Trimming removed 4 bases at V and 5 bases at J, with 18 bases between. The CDR3 DNA is TGCGCCAGCAGCCCTAACACGGGGTTCTCGGAGACCCAGTACTTC. It specifies CASSPNTGFSETQYF.

This clone has a handful of counts. J is TRBJ2-7 and V is TRBV2, with D uncertain. The CDR3 sequence is 13 residues long. Germline CDR1 is SNHLY and CDR2 is FYNNEI. Trimming removed 8 bases from V and 1 base from J, with 12 bases in between. CDR3 in DNA: TGTGCCAGCTTGTCCAGTGCTTCCTACGAGCAGTACTTC. Residues: CASLSSASYEQYF.

The sample holds one count of this clone. The rearrangement uses TRBV27 and TRBJ2-3; possible D gene TRBD2, 6 bases. V was pared by 2 bases and J by 0 bases, with 12 bases between. Germline V gene lookup returns CDR1 MNHEY and CDR2 SMNVEV (reference sequence). The CDR3 is 16 residues long. CDR3 sequence reads: CASSLALAKSTDTQYF. The DNA of the CDR3 is TGTGCCAGCAGTTTAGCCCTAGCGAAAAGCACAGATACGCAGTATTTT.

V and J are TRBV7-9 and TRBJ1-1; D might be TRBD1 (6 bases). Trimming pared 1 base from V and 1 base from J, leaving 10 bases between. Germline assignment: CDR1 SEHNR and CDR2 FQNEAQ (reference sequence). The CDR3 sequence is 15 residues long. The CDR3 DNA is TGTGCCAGCAGCTTAGGGGGGCTGGGGAACACTGAAGCTTTCTTT. This translates into CASSLGGLGNTEAFF.

This clone was seen more than once but under ten times. This chain links TRBV21-1 with TRBJ2-7; TRBD2 is the table's D call, not checked against the DNA. TRBV21-1 is a pseudogene. The CDR3 totals 13 residues. Here the CDR3 reads CASSAGGHYEQYF. The DNA for the CDR3 is TGTGCCAGCTCCGCGGGGGGGCACTACGAGCAGTACTTC.

V usage is TRBV6-4 and J usage is TRBJ1-5; D ambiguous. The CDR3 covers 12 residues. Germline CDR1 and CDR2: MRHNA and SNTAGT. Deletions cut 8 bases from V and 0 bases from J, with 5 bases between. This chain's CDR3 is CASDISNQPQHF. DNA for the CDR3: TGTGCCAGCGACATTAGCAATCAGCCCCAGCATTTT.

The rearrangement links TRBV6-5 to TRBJ1-1; TRBD1 agrees at 8 bases. V trimming: 5 bases; J trimming: 5 bases; junction bases outside the gene matches: 7. The CDR3 extends over 14 amino acids. From germline, CDR1 is MNHEY and CDR2 SVGAGI. The CDR3 here is CASSTGQGRTEAFF. CDR3 nucleotide sequence: TGTGCCAGCAGTACCGGACAGGGTAGGACTGAAGCTTTCTTT.

This clone showed up just once. The rearrangement joins TRBV19 to TRBJ2-7; D may be TRBD2 (5 bases). CDR1 is LNHDA, CDR2 SQIVND, per germline (reference sequence). The CDR3 has 15 residues. V gave up 7 bases and J gave up 2 bases, with 18 bases separating them. CDR3 bases: TGTGCCAGTACTCCATCGGGGATAGAAACCTACGAGCAGTACTTC. Protein product: CASTPSGIETYEQYF.

This clone has only a few counts. The V call is TRBV5-1, the J call TRBJ2-5; weak D call: TRBD2 (5 bases). The germline CDR1 and CDR2 sequences are SGHRS and YFSETQ. Trimming removed 4 bases at V and 1 base at J, with 14 bases between. The CDR3 totals 15 residues. The chain's CDR3 is CASSVLARTQETQYF. DNA for the CDR3: TGCGCCAGCAGCGTGTTAGCGAGAACCCAAGAGACCCAGTACTTC.

This sequence joins TRBV9 and TRBJ2-2; tentatively, D is TRBD1 (5 bases). Germline CDR1 and CDR2: SGDLS and YYNGEE. Trimming took 0 bases from V and 4 from J, leaving 10 bases between them. This CDR3 has 15 residues. CDR3 sequence: CASSVGGGGTGELFF. CDR3 coding DNA: TGTGCCAGCAGCGTAGGGGGCGGTGGCACCGGGGAGCTGTTTTTT.

The chain carries TRBV2 and TRBJ1-5; D ambiguous. Germline V gene data show CDR1 as SNHLY and CDR2 as FYNNEI. The CDR3 has 15 residues. V dropped 4 bases and J dropped 4 bases, with 14 bases sitting between them. CDR3 region: CASSVEQRTNQPQHF. CDR3 nucleotide sequence: TGTGCCAGCAGTGTCGAACAACGGACTAATCAGCCCCAGCATTTT.

This clone was recorded a few times. V gene TRBV24-1 combines with J gene TRBJ1-1; maybe TRBD1 (6 bases). Germline values: CDR1 KGHDR, CDR2 SFDVKD. This CDR3 has 14 amino acids. V lost 8 bases, J lost 1 base, and 13 bases lay in between. The CDR3 protein is CATISDRRNTEAFF. Here the CDR3 DNA reads TGTGCCACCATTTCTGACAGGAGGAACACTGAAGCTTTCTTT.

The V and J genes are TRBV5-6 and TRBJ2-7; 8 positions agree with TRBD1. In germline, CDR1 is SGHDT, CDR2 YYEEEE. The CDR3 has 16 residues. The trim removed 2 bases at V and 2 bases at J, leaving 9 bases unmatched. CDR3 sequence (DNA): TGTGCCAGCAGCTTTAGTATCGGGACAGGACCCTACGAGCAGTACTTC. Translating gives CASSFSIGTGPYEQYF.

The chain carries TRBV5-1 and TRBJ2-2; TRBD2 agrees at 9 bases. The CDR3 has 17 residues. Looked up from germline, CDR1 is SGHRS and CDR2 is YFSETQ. Trimming cost V 4 bases and J 6 bases; bases outside gene matches: 13. CDR3 nucleotide sequence: TGCGCCAGCAGCACTCTAGCGGGGCCCTCTTCCCCCGGGGAGCTGTTTTTT. Translation gives CASSTLAGPSSPGELFF.

The chain combines TRBV5-1 with TRBJ1-2; D gene ambiguous. From germline, CDR1 is SGHRS and CDR2 YFSETQ. There are 13 residues in the CDR3. Deletions cut 7 bases from V and 8 bases from J, with 18 bases between. CDR3 in DNA: TGCGCCAGCGGCCCCCGCGAGGGCGGCGGCTACACCTTC. This translates into CASGPREGGGYTF.

J is TRBJ1-4 and V is TRBV5-4; 8 positions match TRBD1. V trimming: 1 base; J trimming: 6 bases; junction bases outside the gene matches: 5. CDR1 SGHNT and CDR2 YYREEE come from the germline V gene (reference sequence). This CDR3 has 15 amino acids. The CDR3 DNA follows: TGTGCCAGCAGCTTGCCAGGGGGCCTGGATGAAAAACTGTTTTTT. This codes for CASSLPGGLDEKLFF. The full variable domain, completed using reference TRBV5-4 and TRBJ1-4, is ETGVTQSPTHLIKTRGQQVTLRCSSQSGHNTVSWYQQALGQGPQFIFQYYREEENGRGNFPPRFSGLQFPNYSSELNVNALELDDSALYLCASSLPGGLDEKLFFGSGTQLSVL.